The 31 T cell receptor beta chains listed next were all sequenced from one sample in a study of blood T cell repertoires in COVID-19. Using immunoSEQ multiplex PCR, the repertoire was profiled, and TCRdb retains in-frame clones only, with some absent. The sample includes 150,000 to 200,000 clones, roughly 86% of them seen just once. Sequences were obtained from peripheral blood. The receptors come from a woman over 75 in a cohort sampled during active or convalescent COVID-19.

The rearrangement joins TRBV30 to TRBJ1-1, with 7 bases identical to TRBD1. With 3 bases clipped from V and 0 bases from J, the junction kept 4 bases outside the gene matches. Germline V CDR1 and CDR2: GTSNPN, SVGIG (reference sequence). The CDR3 spans 14 residues. The CDR3 nucleotides are TGTGCCTGGAGGCTCGGGACAGTGAACACTGAAGCTTTCTTT. Translated, it gives CAWRLGTVNTEAFF. The variable domain in full, completed from reference TRBV30 and TRBJ1-1, reads SQTIHQWPATLVQPVGSPLSLECTVEGTSNPNLYWYRQAAGRGLQLLFYSVGIGQISSEVPQNLSASRPQDRQFILSSKKLLLSDSGFYLCAWRLGTVNTEAFFGQGTRLTVV.

The CDR3 loop is CASSQDWLGSQPQHF. In DNA form, the CDR3 reads TGTGCCAGCAGCCAAGATTGGCTAGGCAGTCAGCCCCAGCATTTT. The rearrangement uses TRBV3-1 (or the pseudogene TRBV3-2) and TRBJ1-5; D remains unclear. The CDR3 runs 15 residues. Trimming removed 0 bases at V and 6 bases at J, with 12 bases between. Germline V gene data show CDR1 as LGHDT and CDR2 as YNNKEL (reference sequence).

The genes are TRBV6-2 or TRBV6-3 and TRBJ2-7; possibly TRBD1 for D (5 bases). The germline V and J ends were trimmed by 2 bases and 6 bases, with 20 bases remaining between them. This CDR3 is built from 16 residues. Per the germline V gene, CDR1 is MNHEY and CDR2 is SVGEGT. The CDR3 region is CASSYGLTGPLGEQYF. CDR3 DNA sequence: TGTGCCAGCAGTTACGGGCTAACAGGACCCCTGGGCGAGCAGTACTTC.

This clone was observed a handful of times. This sequence joins TRBV15 and TRBJ1-5, with a weak D call TRBD1 (5 bases). Trimming removed 4 bases from V and 0 bases from J, with 19 bases in between. There are 18 residues in the CDR3. Germline values: CDR1 LNHNV, CDR2 YYDKDF (reference sequence). The CDR3 here is CATSTVLTDAYSNQPQHF. DNA for the CDR3: TGTGCCACCAGCACAGTCTTGACAGACGCGTATAGCAATCAGCCCCAGCATTTT.

The chain has TRBV28 and TRBJ1-5; D possibly corresponds to TRBD1 (5 bases). The germline V gene has CDR1 MDHEN and CDR2 SYDVKM. This CDR3 has 15 residues. Between the trimmed V and J ends, which lost 7 bases and 9 bases, there was a span of 22 bases. The CDR3 DNA reads as TGTGCCAGCACCTCCCTAGGGGCAGGGATAATGCCCCAGCATTTT. Amino acid sequence: CASTSLGAGIMPQHF. Full variable domain (outside the CDR3, taken from reference TRBV28 and TRBJ1-5): DVKVTQSSRYLVKRTGEKVFLECVQDMDHENMFWYRQDPGLGLRLIYFSYDVKMKEKGDIPEGYSVSREKKERFSLILESASTNQTSMYLCASTSLGAGIMPQHFGDGTRLSIL.

This chain uses TRBV7-2 with TRBJ2-5; 7 positions agree with TRBD2. J gave up 1 base and V 5 bases, and 7 bases lay outside the gene matches. The CDR3 has 15 amino acids. CDR1 and CDR2 (germline): SGHTA, FQGNSA. CDR3 amino acids: CASSPLGGVQETQYF. In DNA form, the CDR3 reads TGTGCCAGCAGCCCCCTGGGGGGGGTCCAAGAGACCCAGTACTTC.

This rearrangement joins TRBV10-1 to TRBJ2-2; 8 bases are shared with TRBD1. Germline values: CDR1 WNHNN, CDR2 SYGVQD (reference sequence). The J segment lost 4 bases and the V segment lost 4 bases, leaving 5 bases of the junction unmatched. The CDR3 sequence is 15 residues long. In DNA, the CDR3 is TGCGCCAGCAGTGTGACGACAGGGGTCACCGGGGAGCTGTTTTTT. Residues: CASSVTTGVTGELFF.

V usage is TRBV27 and J usage is TRBJ2-1; tentative D call: TRBD2 (5 bases). V lost 8 bases and J 1 base, leaving 12 bases between the germline ends. This CDR3 comprises 14 residues. Germline V lookup: CDR1 MNHEY, CDR2 SMNVEV (reference sequence). The CDR3 region is CASGRTGSYNEQFF. DNA of the CDR3: TGTGCCAGCGGGCGGACTGGTTCCTACAATGAGCAGTTCTTC.

V and J are TRBV18 and TRBJ1-2, with a possible D match to TRBD1 (6 bases). V gave up 4 bases and J gave up 4 bases, with 16 bases separating them. CDR3 length: 15 residues. CDR1 and CDR2 from the germline V gene are KGHSH and LQKENI. As DNA, the CDR3 is TGTGCCAGCTCACAAAACAGGGAAAGGATCTATGGCTACACCTTC. This gives the protein CASSQNRERIYGYTF.

As to this clone: This same CDR3 is encoded by further DNA sequences in the sample. The V and J genes are TRBV19 and TRBJ1-5; 10 bases are shared with TRBD1. CDR1 and CDR2 from the germline V gene are LNHDA and SQIVND (reference sequence). The CDR3 length is 15 residues. V was pared by 5 bases and J by 4 bases, with 5 bases of the junction left unmatched. CDR3 loop: CASSGDRGGNQPQHF. The CDR3 DNA reads as TGTGCCAGTAGTGGGGACAGGGGCGGGAATCAGCCCCAGCATTTT.

The rearrangement joins TRBV15 to TRBJ1-1; 7 nucleotides agree with TRBD1. The CDR3 is made up of 16 amino acids. V gave up 1 base and J gave up 1 base; unmatched junction bases: 6. Germline V CDR1 and CDR2: LNHNV, YYDKDF (reference sequence). The CDR3 is CATSRAPEGANTEAFF. CDR3 nucleotides: TGTGCCACCAGCAGAGCCCCGGAGGGGGCGAACACTGAAGCTTTCTTT.

V usage is TRBV3-1 (or the pseudogene TRBV3-2) and J usage is TRBJ1-1; perhaps TRBD1 as D (5 bases). This CDR3 spans 14 amino acids. CDR1 is LGHDT and CDR2 is YNNKEL in the germline V gene (reference sequence). Trimming left V 2 bases short and J 4 bases short, with 11 bases between. CDR3 coding DNA: TGTGCCAGCAGCCAATTTATCGGGGGCACTGAAGCTTTCTTT. Its translation: CASSQFIGGTEAFF.

This clone came up once. The same CDR3 can be traced to other DNA sequences in this sample. The chain has TRBV12-3 or TRBV12-4 and TRBJ1-2; TRBD1 agrees at 7 bases. The CDR3 spans 13 residues. V was clipped by 6 bases and J by 2 bases; unmatched bases: 3. The CDR3 protein is CASSPDRNYGYTF. The CDR3, as DNA: TGTGCCAGCAGCCCGGACAGGAACTATGGCTACACCTTC.

The rearrangement links TRBV12-3 or TRBV12-4 to TRBJ1-1; D is ambiguous. There are 12 residues in the CDR3. V was trimmed by 8 bases and J by 3 bases, leaving 10 bases between them. CDR3 sequence: CASRRLDTEAFF. The CDR3 DNA sequence: TGTGCCAGCCGAAGACTAGACACTGAAGCTTTCTTT.

This clone was counted a few times. This sample also contains other DNA sequences that code for the same CDR3. The genes are TRBV6-6 and TRBJ2-5; no firm D call. V dropped 5 bases and J dropped 3 bases, with 4 bases sitting between them. This CDR3 spans 11 amino acids. Germline assignment: CDR1 MNHNY and CDR2 SVGAGI (reference sequence). The CDR3 is CASSPKETQYF. Here the CDR3 DNA reads TGTGCCAGCAGTCCCAAAGAGACCCAGTACTTC.

The DNA for the CDR3 is TGTGCCAGCAGCGTAGCTGGACAGGCGACCGGGGAGCTGTTTTTT. Amino acids: CASSVAGQATGELFF. This chain joins TRBV9 and TRBJ2-2; 7 nucleotides agree with TRBD1. The germline V gene encodes CDR1 SGDLS and CDR2 YYNGEE. CDR3 length: 15 residues. V lost 0 bases and J lost 5; bases outside the gene matches: 4. Drawing the rest from reference TRBV9 and TRBJ2-2, the complete variable domain is DSGVTQTPKHLITATGQRVTLRCSPRSGDLSVYWYQQSLDQGLQFLIQYYNGEERAKGNILERFSAQQFPDLHSELNLSSLELGDSALYFCASSVAGQATGELFFGEGSRLTVL.

This chain uses TRBV10-3 with TRBJ2-7; 7 positions match TRBD1. Germline CDR1 reads ENHRY; CDR2 reads SYGVKD. The V and J ends lost 5 bases and 7 bases, in that order; junction bases with no gene match: 5. This CDR3 region has 12 residues. Written as DNA, the CDR3 is TGTGCCATCAGTATGCAGGGGGAAGAGCAGTACGTC. This translates into CAISMQGEEQYV.

The chain employs TRBV27 and TRBJ1-2, with 7 bases aligning to TRBD1. The germline V gene has CDR1 MNHEY and CDR2 SMNVEV (reference sequence). CDR3 length equals 17 residues. V was clipped by 1 base and J by 7 bases; unmatched bases: 15. The CDR3 sequence is CASSLYGQGVLRGGYTF. In DNA form, the CDR3 reads TGTGCCAGCAGTTTATATGGTCAGGGGGTCCTTCGCGGTGGCTACACCTTC.

The chain has TRBV5-1 and TRBJ2-7, with TRBD1 matching over 8 bases. J was trimmed by 7 bases and V by 4 bases; bases with no gene match: 13. This CDR3 has 15 amino acids. The V gene's germline CDR1 is SGHRS and CDR2 YFSETQ. CDR3 sequence reads: CASSGGTGPGFEQYV. DNA of the CDR3: TGCGCCAGCAGCGGGGGGACAGGACCTGGGTTTGAGCAGTACGTC.

The chain combines TRBV21-1 with TRBJ2-6; the table calls TRBD2, which could not be checked here. TRBV21-1 represents a pseudogene. CDR3 size: 20 residues. CDR3 region: CASSKGRFYGSKGGANVLTF. The CDR3 DNA sequence: TGTGCCAGCAGCAAAGGAAGATTTTACGGGAGCAAAGGAGGGGCCAACGTCCTGACTTTC.

The V call is TRBV3-1 (or the pseudogene TRBV3-2), the J call TRBJ2-2, with unresolved D. The CDR3 is 12 residues long. The germline V gene has CDR1 LGHDT and CDR2 YNNKEL (reference sequence). V dropped 6 bases and J dropped 4 bases, with 6 bases sitting between them. CDR3 protein: CASRQPTGELFF. As DNA, the CDR3 is TGTGCCAGCAGACAGCCCACCGGGGAGCTGTTTTTT.

The rearrangement links TRBV7-6 to TRBJ1-4, with 8 bases fitting TRBD1. CDR1 is SGHVS and CDR2 is FNYEAQ in the germline V gene. The length of the CDR3 is 18 residues. V shed 1 base and J 6 bases; nucleotides not matched to a gene: 13. CDR3 loop: CASSLDEFRDRNDEKLFF. In DNA form, the CDR3 reads TGTGCCAGCAGCTTAGATGAATTCCGGGACAGGAATGATGAAAAACTGTTTTTT.

V and J are TRBV5-1 and TRBJ2-1; 8 positions agree with TRBD2. V lost 7 bases and J lost 2; bases outside the gene matches: 8. The CDR3 consists of 15 residues. CDR1 is SGHRS and CDR2 is YFSETQ in the germline V gene. The CDR3 nucleotides are TGCGCCAGCCTGGTGACGGGGGGGACCTACAATGAGCAGTTCTTC. Translated: CASLVTGGTYNEQFF.

The rearrangement uses TRBV24-1 and TRBJ1-5; D call uncertain. The CDR3 totals 15 residues. Deletions cut 5 bases from V and 4 bases from J, with 14 bases between. CDR1 is KGHDR, CDR2 SFDVKD, per germline. CDR3: CATSGGGIRNQPQHF. The DNA for the CDR3 is TGTGCCACCAGTGGAGGCGGGATAAGAAATCAGCCCCAGCATTTT.

This chain uses TRBV28 with TRBJ2-7; 7 bases fit TRBD2. Per germline, CDR1 MDHEN and CDR2 SYDVKM. CDR3 length: 13 residues. Unmatched junction bases numbered 5, after V lost 7 bases and J lost 2 bases. The CDR3 DNA is TGTGCCAGCATCAGGGACTACCCCTACGAGCAGTACTTC. Translated, it gives CASIRDYPYEQYF.

The rearrangement links TRBV11-3 to TRBJ2-7; D possibly corresponds to TRBD1 (6 bases). CDR1 and CDR2 (germline): SGHNT, YENEEA. V gave up 2 bases and J gave up 0 bases, with 11 bases separating them. The CDR3 length is 15 residues. This CDR3 is CASSLFGTNSYEQYF. As DNA, the CDR3 is TGTGCCAGCAGCTTATTCGGGACAAACTCCTACGAGCAGTACTTC.

This clone was counted a single time. The chain uses TRBV2 and TRBJ1-5; 9 nucleotides match TRBD1. The CDR3 covers 16 residues. J gave up 4 bases and V 5 bases, and 9 bases lay outside the gene matches. Germline V gene lookup returns CDR1 SNHLY and CDR2 FYNNEI. DNA of the CDR3: TGTGCCAGCAGTCCCGGACAGGGGAGTAGGAATCAGCCCCAGCATTTT. It translates to CASSPGQGSRNQPQHF.

V is TRBV7-9 and J is TRBJ2-1, with 7 bases aligning to TRBD2. Germline V gene data show CDR1 as SEHNR and CDR2 as FQNEAQ (reference sequence). The CDR3 covers 15 residues. V lost 5 bases to trimming and J lost 0 bases; unmatched junction nucleotides: 4. CDR3 region: CASSIGGTSYNEQFF. CDR3 in DNA: TGTGCCAGCAGCATCGGGGGGACCTCCTACAATGAGCAGTTCTTC.

The rearrangement joins TRBV13 to TRBJ1-2; D is possibly TRBD1 (6 bases). Trimming took 0 bases from V and 4 from J, leaving 12 bases between them. The V gene's germline CDR1 is PRHDT and CDR2 FYEKMQ (reference sequence). The CDR3 totals 15 residues. The CDR3 region is CASSLGRDTLYGYTF. CDR3 nucleotides: TGTGCCAGCAGCTTAGGCAGGGACACCCTCTATGGCTACACCTTC.

The chain links TRBV11-2 to TRBJ1-4; perhaps TRBD1 as D (5 bases). Germline CDR1 reads SGHAT; CDR2 reads FQNNGV. The CDR3 is 18 amino acids. Trimming shortened V by 4 bases and J by 5 bases, and 23 bases separated the two germline ends. As DNA, the CDR3 is TGTGCCAGCAGCTCCGGGTCCCTGCGGGCGGGGCTAAATGAAAAACTGTTTTTT. Amino acid sequence: CASSSGSLRAGLNEKLFF.

The J gene is TRBJ1-6, the V gene TRBV6-5, with D possibly TRBD1 on 6 matching bases. This CDR3 is 14 amino acids long. CDR1 is MNHEY and CDR2 is SVGAGI in the germline V gene. The V and J ends lost 7 bases and 11 bases respectively, with 18 bases between them. The CDR3 protein is CASTLTGWRTPLHF. The CDR3 DNA is TGTGCCAGCACCCTTACAGGGTGGCGTACACCCCTCCACTTT.